A selection of T cell receptor beta chains follows, all from one sample in a study of shared clonotypes between healthy human individuals. Method: immunoSEQ multiplex PCR; TCRdb's copy keeps in-frame clones and lacks some. The sample contains under 1,100,000 clones, approximately 78% of which appear only once. Sequenced sample: memory CD4+ T cells from PBMCs. These receptors were collected from a man younger than 35 in good health. Some clones in this sample may be carry-over from other donors' samples. Both conserved end residues are trimmed from each CDR3. Size values are once, few and many counts, or a class for expanded clones, and some rows have none.

V gene,clone size,CDR3 protein
TRBV7-9,NA,AFRDSSTDTQY
TRBV5-1,NA,ASSLTGDSNQPQH
TRBV2,NA,ASISQKGFEKLF
TRBV5-6,NA,ASSFGEVYEQY
TRBV2,NA,ASTQTGFRGEQY
TRBV6-1,NA,ASRADGYSGNTIY
TRBV19,NA,ASSPPIGPYEQY
TRBV7-3,once,ASSPRTVSTDTQY
TRBV7-9,NA,ASSLGDRDIQY
TRBV2,few,ASKQSYEQY
TRBV11-3,NA,ASSLRLRRGETQY
TRBV27,NA,ASSFFDSLETGELF
TRBV7-8,once,ASSTNEQY
TRBV6-5,NA,ASSYGSMNTEAF
TRBV5-4,NA,ASSSDSYLSTDTQY
TRBV5-4,NA,ASSSRDSGNTIY
TRBV5-1,NA,ASSLQGANEQF
TRBV7-3,NA,ASSLTFRASPYEQY
TRBV30,NA,AWSVMGAQETQY
TRBV6-5,NA,ASSYSGTYEQY
TRBV7-2,NA,ASSSKRTSGREETQY
TRBV30,NA,AWSGTSGRASYEQY
TRBV4-3,NA,ASSQEGLAGGYEQY
TRBV4-3,NA,ASSQEPAGERTDTQY
TRBV2,few,ASSAMGLAGGPSSY
TRBV7-9,NA,ASSLVGGGSGNTIY
TRBV4-2,few,ASSQGNYGYT
TRBV28,NA,ASSTGATPPYGYT
TRBV19,NA,ASSILGGRAQETQY
TRBV9,NA,ASSGASYGYT
TRBV6-5,NA,ASRLGLAETYEQY